What follows are 9 T cell receptor beta chains derived from one specimen sequenced in a study of cytomegalovirus exposure and HLA in healthy donors. Libraries were prepared by immunoSEQ multiplex PCR; TCRdb keeps only in-frame clonotypes and omits some of them. The sample lists approximately 240,000 clones, 75% to 95% occurring once. Source material: PBMCs. The receptors were sampled from a young woman in good health and CMV-seronegative.

The J gene is TRBJ1-1, the V gene TRBV13; D unresolved. This CDR3 is built from 13 residues. Looked up from germline, CDR1 is PRHDT and CDR2 is FYEKMQ (reference sequence). The germline V and J ends were trimmed by 0 bases and 1 base, with 3 bases remaining between them. CDR3 amino acids: CASSLGQNTEAFF. The CDR3 nucleotides are TGTGCCAGCAGCTTAGGACAGAACACTGAAGCTTTCTTT.

This chain joins TRBV30 and TRBJ1-3; D uncertain. The CDR3 is made up of 13 amino acids. Trimming took 5 bases from V and 3 from J, leaving 11 bases between them. The V gene's germline CDR1 is GTSNPN and CDR2 SVGIG (reference sequence). In DNA, the CDR3 is TGTGCCTGGGCCCCGGGAGGTGGAAACACCATATATTTT. Residues: CAWAPGGGNTIYF. The variable domain in full, with the rest retrieved from reference TRBV30 and TRBJ1-3, is SQTIHQWPATLVQPVGSPLSLECTVEGTSNPNLYWYRQAAGRGLQLLFYSVGIGQISSEVPQNLSASRPQDRQFILSSKKLLLSDSGFYLCAWAPGGGNTIYFGEGSWLTVV.

This chain connects TRBV19 to TRBJ1-1; TRBD1 aligns across 11 bases. CDR3 length: 16 amino acids. The ends lost 5 bases at V and 6 bases at J; junction bases unmatched: 11. The germline CDR1 and CDR2 sequences are LNHDA and SQIVND (reference sequence). CDR3 bases: TGTGCCAGTAGTCCGGGACAGGGGGGTTTCGGTCCTGAAGCTTTCTTT. Translated: CASSPGQGGFGPEAFF.

Here the CDR3 DNA reads TGTGCCAGCAGCGTAGAAACAGGGGGCTACGAGCAGTACTTC. Its translation is CASSVETGGYEQYF. V gene TRBV7-6 combines with J gene TRBJ2-7; 8 positions match TRBD1. Trimming removed 5 bases from V and 3 bases from J; junction bases left unmatched: 6. In germline, CDR1 is SGHVS, CDR2 FNYEAQ. This CDR3 contains 14 residues.

The J gene is TRBJ2-1, the V gene TRBV9; 8 bases are shared with TRBD1. This CDR3 is built from 14 residues. From germline, CDR1 is SGDLS and CDR2 YYNGEE. The ends lost 1 base at V and 6 bases at J; junction bases unmatched: 3. In DNA form, the CDR3 reads TGTGCCAGCAGCGTAAGACAGGGGAGCAATGAGCAGTTCTTC. It encodes CASSVRQGSNEQFF. The full variable domain, with the rest looked up from reference TRBV9 and TRBJ2-1, is DSGVTQTPKHLITATGQRVTLRCSPRSGDLSVYWYQQSLDQGLQFLIQYYNGEERAKGNILERFSAQQFPDLHSELNLSSLELGDSALYFCASSVRQGSNEQFFGPGTRLTVL.

The V and J genes are TRBV15 and TRBJ1-1; weak D call: TRBD1 (5 bases). Trimming took 2 bases from V and 2 from J, leaving 18 bases between them. Germline-derived CDR1 and CDR2 are LNHNV and YYDKDF (reference sequence). This CDR3 contains 17 residues. CDR3 DNA sequence: TGTGCCACCAGCAGACCCGGGGGGGAGGAGGTAAACACTGAAGCTTTCTTT. Translating gives CATSRPGGEEVNTEAFF.

The V and J genes are TRBV5-1 and TRBJ1-6, with 10 bases that match TRBD1. CDR3 length: 19 amino acids. CDR1 SGHRS and CDR2 YFSETQ come from the germline V gene. V trimming: 5 bases; J trimming: 3 bases; junction bases outside the gene matches: 14. The CDR3 region is CASRPDRGQIGDYNSPLHF. CDR3 coding DNA: TGCGCCAGCAGACCCGACAGGGGGCAAATCGGAGACTATAATTCACCCCTCCACTTT. Full variable domain (remainder filled in from reference TRBV5-1 and TRBJ1-6): KAGVTQTPRYLIKTRGQQVTLSCSPISGHRSVSWYQQTPGQGLQFLFEYFSETQRNKGNFPGRFSGRQFSNSRSEMNVSTLELGDSALYLCASRPDRGQIGDYNSPLHFGNGTRLTVT.

The chain combines TRBV2 with TRBJ2-7; 9 bases agree with TRBD1. The germline CDR1 and CDR2 sequences are SNHLY and FYNNEI. The CDR3 contains 15 residues. Unmatched junction bases numbered 14, after V lost 8 bases and J lost 6 bases. CDR3 loop: CASGVQGADSGEQYF. CDR3 nucleotides: TGTGCCAGCGGGGTACAGGGGGCGGATTCCGGCGAGCAGTACTTC.

V usage is TRBV23-1 and J usage is TRBJ2-3; D call uncertain. TRBV23-1 is sorted into the ORF group, with uncertain function. V shed 4 bases and J shed 0 bases, with 14 bases lying between them. This CDR3 is 16 amino acids long. CDR3 residues: CASSRGWQKSTDTQYF. The CDR3 nucleotides are TGCGCCAGCAGTCGAGGTTGGCAGAAGAGCACAGATACGCAGTATTTT.